A single sample is the source of the 8 T cell receptor beta chains below, sequenced in a study of blood T cell repertoires in COVID-19. TCRdb's copy holds only in-frame clones and misses some; the assay was immunoSEQ multiplex PCR. The sample lists around 200,000 clones; more than 70% were seen once. The sample comprised PBMCs or T cells enriched from blood (not recorded which). The receptors stem from a middle-aged man with acute COVID-19.

This rearrangement joins TRBV25-1 to TRBJ2-7, with 11 positions matching TRBD1. This CDR3 region has 15 residues. Germline CDR1 and CDR2: MGHDK and SYGVNS. Trimming removed 6 bases from V and 7 bases from J; junction bases left unmatched: 11. Written as DNA, the CDR3 is TGTGCCAGCAGCACCCTACCGGGACAGGGGGGAGAGCAGTACTTC. This encodes CASSTLPGQGGEQYF.

The genes are TRBV18 and TRBJ2-7, with D unclear. Per germline, CDR1 KGHSH and CDR2 LQKENI. The CDR3 has 14 amino acids. The V and J ends lost 2 bases and 0 bases respectively, with 8 bases between them. The CDR3 spells CASSPASVSYEQYF. CDR3 DNA: TGTGCCAGCTCACCAGCCTCGGTCTCCTACGAGCAGTACTTC.

Note on this clone: Distinct nucleotide sequences in the sample also encode this CDR3. The V and J genes are TRBV5-1 and TRBJ2-3; weak D call: TRBD2 (6 bases). CDR3 length: 14 amino acids. CDR1 is SGHRS and CDR2 is YFSETQ in the germline V gene. Trimming pared 1 base from V and 3 bases from J, leaving 9 bases between. CDR3 sequence reads: CASSLTAGTDTQYF. DNA of the CDR3: TGCGCCAGCAGCTTGACAGCGGGTACAGATACGCAGTATTTT.

The rearrangement joins TRBV19 to TRBJ1-1; 7 nucleotides line up with TRBD1. This CDR3 spans 15 amino acids. CDR1 and CDR2 from the germline V gene are LNHDA and SQIVND (reference sequence). The V segment lost 5 bases and the J segment 8 bases; nucleotides outside the gene matches: 14. This chain's CDR3 is CASSLLGTVLGEAFF. In DNA, the CDR3 is TGTGCCAGTAGTCTCCTGGGGACAGTGCTTGGGGAAGCTTTCTTT.

The rearrangement joins TRBV19 to TRBJ1-1; D is undetermined. V was pared by 7 bases and J by 0 bases, with 15 bases between. The CDR3 covers 15 residues. Germline V lookup: CDR1 LNHDA, CDR2 SQIVND (reference sequence). The CDR3 region has the DNA TGTGCCAGTAACCCTTCGGCAGGCTTGAACACTGAAGCTTTCTTT. This gives the protein CASNPSAGLNTEAFF.

The chain has TRBV7-3 and TRBJ1-2; D is unresolved. The CDR3 spans 14 residues. Trimming removed 5 bases at V and 4 bases at J, with 14 bases between. Germline V gene sequence: CDR1 SGHTA, CDR2 FQGTGA. CDR3 sequence (DNA): TGTGCCAGCAGCCCCTGGGCAGCCCTCTATGGCTACACCTTC. This encodes CASSPWAALYGYTF.

V usage is TRBV11-2 and J usage is TRBJ2-7, with 8 bases identical to TRBD2. Germline V gene data show CDR1 as SGHAT and CDR2 as FQNNGV. Trimming took 4 bases from V and 2 from J; bases not matched to a gene: 7. This CDR3 has 15 residues. The CDR3 loop reads CASSSELAVTYEQYF. Written as DNA, the CDR3 is TGTGCCAGCAGCTCCGAACTAGCGGTCACCTACGAGCAGTACTTC.

The genes are TRBV7-9 and TRBJ1-2; tentatively, D is TRBD1 (6 bases). V lost 10 bases to trimming and J lost 8 bases, with 23 bases between them. The germline gives CDR1 SEHNR, CDR2 FQNEAQ (reference sequence). This CDR3 is 14 amino acids long. CDR3 DNA sequence: TGTGCCACAGACTTGACAGGTCAACAGGGAGGCTACACCTTC. This translates into CATDLTGQQGGYTF.